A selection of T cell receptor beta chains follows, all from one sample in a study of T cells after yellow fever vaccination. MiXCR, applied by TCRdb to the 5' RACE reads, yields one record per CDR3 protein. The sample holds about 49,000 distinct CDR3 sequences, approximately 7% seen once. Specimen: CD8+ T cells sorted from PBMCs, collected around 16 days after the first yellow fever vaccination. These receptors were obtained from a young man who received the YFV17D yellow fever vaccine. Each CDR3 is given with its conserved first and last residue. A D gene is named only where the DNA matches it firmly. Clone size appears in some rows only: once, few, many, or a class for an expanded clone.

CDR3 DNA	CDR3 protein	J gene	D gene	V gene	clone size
TGTGCCAGCAGTTACTACCTGACAGGGGAAGAGACCCAGTACTTC	CASSYYLTGEETQYF	TRBJ2-5	TRBD1	TRBV6-2/TRBV6-3	many
TGTGCCAGCAGCTTAGCAGGGGGGTGGACAGATACGCAGTATTTT	CASSLAGGWTDTQYF	TRBJ2-3	NA	TRBV11-2	many
TGTGCCAGCAGCTTAGGAGCGGCCTACAATGAGCAGTTCTTC	CASSLGAAYNEQFF	TRBJ2-1	NA	TRBV11-2	many
TGTGCCAGCAGCTCAGACTTATACTACAATGAGCAGTTCTTC	CASSSDLYYNEQFF	TRBJ2-1	NA	TRBV7-9	many
TGTGCCAGCAGCTGGGGACTAGCGGGGGGTCGCACAGATACGCAGTATTTT	CASSWGLAGGRTDTQYF	TRBJ2-3	TRBD2	TRBV7-6	many
TGTGCCAGCAGCTTAGGGCGGGCGAACACTGAAGCTTTCTTT	CASSLGRANTEAFF	TRBJ1-1	NA	TRBV7-6	NA
TGCAGTGCTAGAGATCTCCGGACAGGGGTCCCCGGGGAGCTGTTTTTT	CSARDLRTGVPGELFF	TRBJ2-2	TRBD1	TRBV20-1	many
TGTGCCAGCAGTTACATCTTCTCTGGGGCCAACGTCCTGACTTTC	CASSYIFSGANVLTF	TRBJ2-6	NA	TRBV6-2/TRBV6-3	many
TGTGCCAGCCGGGACGGCCAGAAAAAACTGTTTTTT	CASRDGQKKLFF	TRBJ1-4	NA	TRBV19	many
TGTGCCAGCAGCAAGCACCTAGCGGGGGAAGCCTACAATGAGCAGTTCTTC	CASSKHLAGEAYNEQFF	TRBJ2-1	TRBD2	TRBV7-6	many
TGCGCCAGCAGCCAAACAGACAGGGGAGCTGGAAACACCATATATTTT	CASSQTDRGAGNTIYF	TRBJ1-3	TRBD1	TRBV4-1	few
TGTGCCAGCAGTGAATGGCAGGAGTGGGACAATGAGCAGTTCTTC	CASSEWQEWDNEQFF	TRBJ2-1	NA	TRBV2	many
TGTGCCAGCAGTTACCCACCTTGGGCTGGGGCTTACAATGAGCAGTTCTTC	CASSYPPWAGAYNEQFF	TRBJ2-1	NA	TRBV6-2/TRBV6-3	NA
TGTGCCAGTAGTCCTGCCCCGTGGCAGGCCTACGAGCAGTACTTC	CASSPAPWQAYEQYF	TRBJ2-7	NA	TRBV19	many
TGTGCCAGCAGCTTATATGCGGGGTCCTCCTACGAGCAGTACTTC	CASSLYAGSSYEQYF	TRBJ2-7	NA	TRBV11-1	many
TGCGCCAGCAGCCACATCAGGGTAGGGATCGACAATGAGCAGTTCTTC	CASSHIRVGIDNEQFF	TRBJ2-1	NA	TRBV5-1	few